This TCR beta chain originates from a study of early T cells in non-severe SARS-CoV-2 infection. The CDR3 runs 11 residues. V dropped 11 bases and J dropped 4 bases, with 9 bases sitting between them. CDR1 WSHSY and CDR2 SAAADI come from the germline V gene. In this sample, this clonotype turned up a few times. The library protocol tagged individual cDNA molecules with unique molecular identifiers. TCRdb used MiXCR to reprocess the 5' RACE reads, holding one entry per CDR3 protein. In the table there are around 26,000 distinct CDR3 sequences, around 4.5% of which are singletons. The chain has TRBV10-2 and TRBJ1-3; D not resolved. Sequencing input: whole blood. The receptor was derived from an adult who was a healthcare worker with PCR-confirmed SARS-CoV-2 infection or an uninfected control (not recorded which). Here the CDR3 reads CACAGGNTIYF. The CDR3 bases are TGCGCCTGTGCCGGGGGAAACACCATATATTTT.